These 23 T cell receptor beta chains came from one sample sequenced in a study of blood T cell repertoires in COVID-19. This table comes from immunoSEQ multiplex PCR, and its TCRdb copy is limited to in-frame clones, with some not included. The table includes 200,000 to 300,000 clones, approximately 81% detected once. The sequenced material came from peripheral blood. The receptors here all came from a man aged 55 to 70 with acute or convalescent COVID-19.

This chain joins TRBV9 and TRBJ1-4; no clear D. V lost 0 bases, J lost 7 bases, and 10 bases lay in between. CDR3 length: 14 amino acids. The germline V gene encodes CDR1 SGDLS and CDR2 YYNGEE. The DNA of the CDR3 is TGTGCCAGCAGCGTAGCGGGTATTAGTGAAAAACTGTTTTTT. Translating it yields CASSVAGISEKLFF.

This chain uses TRBV27 with TRBJ2-1; 9 bases line up with TRBD1. V lost 2 bases, J lost 8 bases, and 10 bases stayed unmatched. Looked up from germline, CDR1 is MNHEY and CDR2 is SMNVEV (reference sequence). The CDR3 contains 16 residues. In DNA form, the CDR3 reads TGTGCCAGCAGTTTAGGGGGGGACAGGGTAGAAGATGAGCAGTTCTTC. Encoded protein: CASSLGGDRVEDEQFF.

In the case of this clone: Other DNA sequences in the sample encode the same CDR3. The rearrangement uses TRBV7-9 and TRBJ2-7; maybe TRBD1 (6 bases). Trimming left V 5 bases short and J 4 bases short, with 12 bases between. The germline gives CDR1 SEHNR, CDR2 FQNEAQ (reference sequence). The CDR3 loop spans 13 amino acids. This CDR3 reads CASSPTGSYEQYF. CDR3 DNA: TGTGCCAGCAGCCCAACAGGGTCGTACGAGCAGTACTTC. Together with reference TRBV7-9 and TRBJ2-7, the CDR3 gives the full variable domain: DTGVSQNPRHKITKRGQNVTFRCDPISEHNRLYWYRQTLGQGPEFLTYFQNEAQLEKSRLLSDRFSAERPKGSFSTLEIQRTEQGDSAMYLCASSPTGSYEQYFGPGTRLTVT.

This rearrangement joins TRBV9 to TRBJ2-3; 7 nucleotides line up with TRBD1. Germline-derived CDR1 and CDR2 are SGDLS and YYNGEE. The CDR3 is 17 residues long. Unmatched junction bases numbered 7, after V lost 0 bases and J lost 0 bases. The CDR3 DNA follows: TGTGCCAGCAGCGTAGCTTTGGGACAGAAAAGCACAGATACGCAGTATTTT. This sequence encodes CASSVALGQKSTDTQYF.

The chain carries TRBV6-5 and TRBJ1-1; TRBD1 matches at 9 bases. Germline CDR1 reads MNHEY; CDR2 reads SVGAGI. The CDR3 has 13 residues. With V trimmed by 7 bases and J by 6 bases, 6 bases remained unmatched. CDR3: CASNTGGAAEAFF. Here the CDR3 DNA reads TGTGCCAGCAATACAGGGGGCGCGGCTGAAGCTTTCTTT.

This rearrangement joins TRBV4-2 to TRBJ2-7; D not resolved. The CDR3 loop spans 16 amino acids. V dropped 4 bases and J dropped 3 bases, with 19 bases sitting between them. Germline CDR1 LGHNA, CDR2 YNFKEQ. The chain's CDR3 is CASSPTPAVIGYEQYF. The CDR3 DNA reads as TGTGCCAGCAGCCCGACTCCCGCGGTTATCGGCTACGAGCAGTACTTC.

The rearrangement joins TRBV18 to TRBJ2-6, with unresolved D. CDR3 length equals 14 residues. Germline-derived CDR1 and CDR2 are KGHSH and LQKENI. Between the trimmed V and J ends, which lost 3 bases and 0 bases, there was a span of 3 bases. The CDR3 loop is CASSPLSGANVLTF. The CDR3 nucleotides read TGTGCCAGCTCACCCCTCTCTGGGGCCAACGTCCTGACTTTC.

This clone has a single count. The chain joins TRBV10-3 to TRBJ2-1; 7 nucleotides match TRBD2. The CDR3 is 16 amino acids. J gave up 0 bases and V 5 bases, and 7 bases lay outside the gene matches. The germline V gene has CDR1 ENHRY and CDR2 SYGVKD. The CDR3 DNA reads TGTGCCATCAGTTTGCTAGCGGAAAGCTCCTACAATGAGCAGTTCTTC. Protein product: CAISLLAESSYNEQFF.

Here the CDR3 reads CASSLTGASYEQYF. DNA for the CDR3: TGTGCCAGCAGTTTAACAGGGGCATCCTACGAGCAGTACTTC. This chain links TRBV27 with TRBJ2-7; 7 bases align to TRBD1. V shed 2 bases and J 1 base; nucleotides not matched to a gene: 2. Looked up from germline, CDR1 is MNHEY and CDR2 is SMNVEV (reference sequence). This CDR3 has 14 amino acids.

The chain joins TRBV6-2 or TRBV6-3 to TRBJ2-1; 10 positions match TRBD1. The J segment lost 4 bases and the V segment lost 2 bases, leaving 2 bases of the junction unmatched. CDR1 and CDR2 from the germline V gene are MNHEY and SVGEGT. The CDR3 covers 15 residues. CDR3 nucleotide sequence: TGTGCCAGCAGTTACGGGACAGGGGTTTACAATGAGCAGTTCTTC. Its translation is CASSYGTGVYNEQFF.

V and J are TRBV6-5 and TRBJ1-3; the match to TRBD1 covers 7 bases. The CDR3 sequence is 16 residues long. J was trimmed by 1 base and V by 2 bases; bases with no gene match: 5. Germline V CDR1 and CDR2: MNHEY, SVGAGI. The CDR3 DNA follows: TGTGCCAGCAGTTACAGGGGGCGGAAGTCTGGAAACACCATATATTTT. This codes for CASSYRGRKSGNTIYF.

The chain links TRBV6-5 to TRBJ2-2; TRBD2 aligns across 9 bases. V lost 5 bases to trimming and J lost 7 bases; unmatched junction nucleotides: 8. Germline-derived CDR1 and CDR2 are MNHEY and SVGAGI. The CDR3 has 15 amino acids. This CDR3 reads CASSQRGAPVGELFF. CDR3 coding DNA: TGTGCCAGCAGTCAGCGGGGGGCCCCCGTCGGGGAGCTGTTTTTT.

The chain links TRBV6-5 to TRBJ1-2, with 9 bases aligning to TRBD1. This CDR3 spans 13 amino acids. Germline V gene lookup returns CDR1 MNHEY and CDR2 SVGAGI. With V trimmed by 8 bases and J by 4 bases, 5 bases remained unmatched. The CDR3 DNA reads TGTGCCAGCCGGACAGGGGATACCTATGGCTACACCTTC. This translates into CASRTGDTYGYTF.

The chain employs TRBV21-1 and TRBJ2-4; the D call TRBD2 from the table was never checked on the DNA. TRBV21-1 is a recognized pseudogene. The CDR3 has 20 amino acids. The CDR3 spells CASSIDQGLAGGSAKNIQYF. The CDR3, as DNA: TGTGCCAGCAGCATAGACCAGGGACTAGCGGGAGGATCGGCCAAAAACATTCAGTACTTC.

This chain connects TRBV28 to TRBJ1-4, with D tentatively TRBD1 (5 bases). CDR3 length equals 14 residues. Trimming took off 2 bases at V and 4 bases at J, with 8 bases between the two ends. Germline-derived CDR1 and CDR2 are MDHEN and SYDVKM. CDR3 DNA: TGTGCCAGCAGTTTAAGCGACAGTAATGAAAAACTGTTTTTT. As protein: CASSLSDSNEKLFF.

The V gene is TRBV28, the J gene TRBJ2-3, with 9 bases aligning to TRBD2. Germline CDR1 and CDR2: MDHEN and SYDVKM. V was clipped by 3 bases and J by 3 bases; unmatched bases: 10. The CDR3 spans 17 residues. This CDR3 is CASSFSPLAGNTDTQYF. The CDR3 DNA is TGTGCCAGCAGTTTCTCACCTCTAGCGGGAAATACAGATACGCAGTATTTT. The full variable domain, its missing parts supplied by reference TRBV28 and TRBJ2-3, is DVKVTQSSRYLVKRTGEKVFLECVQDMDHENMFWYRQDPGLGLRLIYFSYDVKMKEKGDIPEGYSVSREKKERFSLILESASTNQTSMYLCASSFSPLAGNTDTQYFGPGTRLTVL.

The chain is built from TRBV6-5 and TRBJ1-2; D call uncertain. V was shortened by 6 bases and J by 8 bases, with 10 bases between the two germline ends. Germline V gene data show CDR1 as MNHEY and CDR2 as SVGAGI. The CDR3 contains 11 residues. Here the CDR3 DNA reads TGTGCCAGCAGGCAGTTTTACGGCTACACCTTC. It translates to CASRQFYGYTF.

The gene calls are TRBV11-2 and TRBJ2-5; no clear D gene. The V end lost 6 bases, the J end lost 4 bases, and 6 bases lay between the germline ends. Looked up from germline, CDR1 is SGHAT and CDR2 is FQNNGV. This CDR3 spans 11 amino acids. CDR3 loop: CASSYRETQYF. CDR3 coding DNA: TGTGCCAGCAGTTATAGAGAGACCCAGTACTTC.

This clone appeared a single time. V gene TRBV7-2 combines with J gene TRBJ2-7; D may be TRBD1 (6 bases). CDR1 and CDR2 from the germline V gene are SGHTA and FQGNSA. CDR3 length: 14 amino acids. Trimming shortened V by 3 bases and J by 3 bases, and 12 bases separated the two germline ends. Here the CDR3 reads CASSFQQDSYEQYF. CDR3 sequence (DNA): TGTGCCAGCAGCTTTCAACAGGACAGCTACGAGCAGTACTTC.

This rearrangement joins TRBV11-3 to TRBJ1-2; D gene ambiguous. The CDR3 spans 18 residues. Germline V CDR1 and CDR2: SGHNT, YENEEA. Trimming removed 3 bases at V and 3 bases at J, with 23 bases between. The CDR3 bases are TGTGCCAGCAGCTTTGGGTCGCGACTTCCTAGGAGATACTATGGCTACACCTTC. Translation: CASSFGSRLPRRYYGYTF. Supplemented by reference TRBV11-3 and TRBJ1-2, the full variable domain reads EAGVVQSPRYKIIEKKQPVAFWCNPISGHNTLYWYLQNLGQGPELLIRYENEEAVDDSQLPKDRFSAERLKGVDSTLKIQPAELGDSAVYLCASSFGSRLPRRYYGYTFGSGTRLTVV.

The V and J genes are TRBV11-2 and TRBJ2-7; 7 nucleotides align to TRBD2. This CDR3 contains 15 residues. Germline V lookup: CDR1 SGHAT, CDR2 FQNNGV. With V trimmed by 1 base and J by 2 bases, 5 bases remained unmatched. Here the CDR3 DNA reads TGTGCCAGCAGCTTAGGCGGTAGCGGGCCCTACGAGCAGTACTTC. Translation gives CASSLGGSGPYEQYF.

This chain joins TRBV5-1 and TRBJ2-3, with 10 bases that match TRBD2. This CDR3 contains 15 residues. Germline trimming cut 7 bases from V and 1 base from J; bases unmatched to any gene: 6. CDR1 is SGHRS and CDR2 is YFSETQ in the germline V gene. The CDR3 DNA reads as TGCGCCAGCTCAACGGGGACTAGCGGCACAGATACGCAGTATTTT. Encoded protein: CASSTGTSGTDTQYF.

V and J are TRBV9 and TRBJ2-3; tentative D call: TRBD2 (6 bases). Germline CDR1 SGDLS, CDR2 YYNGEE. V gave up 1 base and J gave up 3 bases, with 9 bases separating them. This CDR3 has 14 amino acids. CDR3 sequence reads: CASSVHRGTDTQYF. CDR3 bases: TGTGCCAGCAGCGTACATCGGGGGACAGATACGCAGTATTTT.